Listed below are T cell receptor beta chains from one sample, sequenced in a study of blood T cell repertoires in COVID-19. The protocol was immunoSEQ multiplex PCR, while the TCRdb copy is restricted to in-frame clones and leaves out a portion. The table has about 280,000 clones, 85% seen once; the top ten hold around 2.5%. Input material: PBMCs or T cells enriched from blood (not recorded which). The receptor source for this set is a woman in her 50s who had recovered from COVID-19. Each CDR3 is given without its conserved first and last residue. The order of the fields is CDR3 protein, V gene.

cdr3_aa: ASSQDRPTDTQY; v_call: TRBV5-1
cdr3_aa: ASSPRGDRGTYNYGYT; v_call: TRBV9
cdr3_aa: ASSLDRMTSTDTQY; v_call: TRBV7-8
cdr3_aa: ASSYGQKNYGYT; v_call: TRBV6-5
cdr3_aa: ASSLGTPLYGYT; v_call: TRBV5-4
cdr3_aa: ATSNLAGGLRTGELF; v_call: TRBV15
cdr3_aa: SARREIEAF; v_call: TRBV20-1
cdr3_aa: ASSSSSGYEQY; v_call: TRBV11-2
cdr3_aa: ASSPQTGFDEQY; v_call: TRBV18
cdr3_aa: ASSLVLYSNQPQH; v_call: TRBV28